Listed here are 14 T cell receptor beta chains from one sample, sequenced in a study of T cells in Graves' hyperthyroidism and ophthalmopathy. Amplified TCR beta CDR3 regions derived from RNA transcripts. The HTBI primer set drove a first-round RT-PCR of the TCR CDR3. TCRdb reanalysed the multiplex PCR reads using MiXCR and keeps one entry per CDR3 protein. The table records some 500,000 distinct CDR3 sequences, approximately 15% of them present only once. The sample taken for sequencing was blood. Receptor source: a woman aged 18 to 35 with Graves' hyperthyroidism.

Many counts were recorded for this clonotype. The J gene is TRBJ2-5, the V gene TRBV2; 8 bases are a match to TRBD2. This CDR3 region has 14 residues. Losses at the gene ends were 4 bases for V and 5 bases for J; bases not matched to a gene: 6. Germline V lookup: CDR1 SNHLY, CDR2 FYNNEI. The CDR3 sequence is CASSVAGLGETQYF. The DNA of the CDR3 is TGTGCCAGCAGTGTAGCGGGATTAGGGGAGACCCAGTACTTC. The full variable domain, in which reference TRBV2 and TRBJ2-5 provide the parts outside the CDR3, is EPEVTQTPSHQVTQMGQEVILRCVPISNHLYFYWYRQILGQKVEFLVSFYNNEISEKSEIFDDQFSVERPDGSNFTLKIRSTKLEDSAMYFCASSVAGLGETQYFGPGTRLLVL.

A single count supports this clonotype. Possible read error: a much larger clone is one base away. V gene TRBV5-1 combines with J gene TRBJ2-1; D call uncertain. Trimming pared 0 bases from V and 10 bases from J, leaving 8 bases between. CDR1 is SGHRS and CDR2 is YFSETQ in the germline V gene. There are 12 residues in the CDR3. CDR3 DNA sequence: TGCGCCAGCAGCTTGGCACCCCAGGAGCAGTTCTTC. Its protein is CASSLAPQEQFF.

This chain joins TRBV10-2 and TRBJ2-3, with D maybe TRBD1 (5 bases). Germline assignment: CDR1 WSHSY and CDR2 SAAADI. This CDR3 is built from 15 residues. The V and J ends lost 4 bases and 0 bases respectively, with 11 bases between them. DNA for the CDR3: TGCGCCAGCAGTGGGGGCCGGGCCAGCACAGATACGCAGTATTTT. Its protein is CASSGGRASTDTQYF.

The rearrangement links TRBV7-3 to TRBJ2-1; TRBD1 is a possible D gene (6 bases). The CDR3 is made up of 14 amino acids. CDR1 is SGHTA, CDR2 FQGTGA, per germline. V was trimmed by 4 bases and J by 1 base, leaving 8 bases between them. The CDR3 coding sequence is TGTGCCAGCAGCTCAGGGGAATCCTACAATGAGCAGTTCTTC. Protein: CASSSGESYNEQFF.

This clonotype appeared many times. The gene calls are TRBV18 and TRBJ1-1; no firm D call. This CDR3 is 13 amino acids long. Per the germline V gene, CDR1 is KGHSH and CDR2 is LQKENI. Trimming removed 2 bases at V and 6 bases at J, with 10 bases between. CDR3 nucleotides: TGTGCCAGCTCACCAGGTCTTCGGGCTGAAGCTTTCTTT. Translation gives CASSPGLRAEAFF. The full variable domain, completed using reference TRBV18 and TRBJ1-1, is NAGVMQNPRHLVRRRGQEARLRCSPMKGHSHVYWYRQLPEEGLKFMVYLQKENIIDESGMPKERFSAEFPKEGPSILRIQQVVRGDSAAYFCASSPGLRAEAFFGQGTRLTVV.

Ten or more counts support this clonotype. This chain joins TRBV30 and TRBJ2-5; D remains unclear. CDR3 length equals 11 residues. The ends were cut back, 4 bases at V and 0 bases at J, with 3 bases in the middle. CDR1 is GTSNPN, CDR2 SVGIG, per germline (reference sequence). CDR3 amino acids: CAWTYQETQYF. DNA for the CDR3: TGTGCCTGGACTTACCAAGAGACCCAGTACTTC.

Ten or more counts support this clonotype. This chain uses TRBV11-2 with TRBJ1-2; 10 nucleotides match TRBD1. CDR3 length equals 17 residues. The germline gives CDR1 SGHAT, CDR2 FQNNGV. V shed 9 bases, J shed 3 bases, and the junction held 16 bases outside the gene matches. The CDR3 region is CASRSPGQGIRDYGYTF. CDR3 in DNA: TGTGCCAGTCGCTCGCCGGGACAGGGGATACGGGACTATGGCTACACCTTC.

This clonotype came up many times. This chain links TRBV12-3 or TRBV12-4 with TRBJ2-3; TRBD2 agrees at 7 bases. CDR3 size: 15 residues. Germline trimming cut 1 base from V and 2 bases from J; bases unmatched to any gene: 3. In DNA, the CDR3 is TGTGCCAGCAGTTTAGGAGCGGGGTCCACAGATACGCAGTATTTT. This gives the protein CASSLGAGSTDTQYF.

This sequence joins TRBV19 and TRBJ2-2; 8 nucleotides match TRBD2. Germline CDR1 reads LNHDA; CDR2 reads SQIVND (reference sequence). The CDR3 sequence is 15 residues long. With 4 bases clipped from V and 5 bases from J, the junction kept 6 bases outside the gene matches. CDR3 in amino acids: CASSTAAGVTGELFF. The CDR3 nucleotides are TGTGCCAGTAGTACGGCAGCGGGAGTTACCGGGGAGCTGTTTTTT.

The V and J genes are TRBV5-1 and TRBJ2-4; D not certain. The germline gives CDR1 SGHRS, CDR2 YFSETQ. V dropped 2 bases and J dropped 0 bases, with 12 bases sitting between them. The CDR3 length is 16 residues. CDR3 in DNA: TGCGCCAGCAGCTTTAGCCCCAGGCTAGCCAAAAACATTCAGTACTTC. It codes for CASSFSPRLAKNIQYF.

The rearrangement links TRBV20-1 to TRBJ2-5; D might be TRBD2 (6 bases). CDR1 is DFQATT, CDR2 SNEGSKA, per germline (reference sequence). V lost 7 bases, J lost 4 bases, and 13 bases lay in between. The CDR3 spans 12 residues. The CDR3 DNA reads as TGCAGTGGAAACTTCGGGGGAGAGACCCAGTACTTC. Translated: CSGNFGGETQYF.

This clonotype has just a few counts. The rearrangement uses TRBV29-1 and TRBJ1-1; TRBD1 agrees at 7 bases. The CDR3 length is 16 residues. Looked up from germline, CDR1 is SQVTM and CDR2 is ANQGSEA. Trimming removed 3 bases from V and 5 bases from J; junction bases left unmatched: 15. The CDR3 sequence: CSVEPTEQGLGTEAFF. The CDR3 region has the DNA TGCAGCGTTGAGCCTACTGAACAGGGGCTCGGGACTGAAGCTTTCTTT. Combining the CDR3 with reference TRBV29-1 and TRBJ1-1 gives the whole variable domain SAVISQKPSRDICQRGTSLTIQCQVDSQVTMMFWYRQQPGQSLTLIATANQGSEATYESGFVIDKFPISRPNLTFSTLTVSNMSPEDSSIYLCSVEPTEQGLGTEAFFGQGTRLTVV.

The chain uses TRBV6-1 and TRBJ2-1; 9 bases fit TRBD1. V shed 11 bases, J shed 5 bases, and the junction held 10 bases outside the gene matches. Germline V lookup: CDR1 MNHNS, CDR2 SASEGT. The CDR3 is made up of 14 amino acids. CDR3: CAAGYRGRNNEQFF. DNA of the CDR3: TGTGCCGCCGGTTACAGGGGGCGAAACAATGAGCAGTTCTTC.

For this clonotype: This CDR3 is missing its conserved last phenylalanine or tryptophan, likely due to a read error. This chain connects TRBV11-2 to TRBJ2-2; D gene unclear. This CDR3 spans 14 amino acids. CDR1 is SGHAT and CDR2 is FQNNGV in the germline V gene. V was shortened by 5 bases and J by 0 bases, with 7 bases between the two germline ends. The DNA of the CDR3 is TGTGCCAGCAGCCCCCCCCCGAACACCGGGGAGCTGTTTTCT. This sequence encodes CASSPPPNTGELFS.